Listed below are T cell receptor beta chains from one sample, sequenced in a study of response to subunit inactivated influenza vaccine. TCRdb re-called the RT-PCR reads with MiXCR, one entry per CDR3 protein. This table has 500,000 to 600,000 distinct CDR3 sequences, less than 15% appearing once. Here the sequenced sample was PBMCs from blood, taken less than 13 days after vaccination. The source is a man aged 50-60 years who received an inactivated influenza vaccine. CDR3s include the opening cysteine and the closing phenylalanine or tryptophan. A D gene is named only where the DNA matches it firmly. Some rows have no size entry. The others give once, few or many, or a class for an expanded clone.

j_call d_call v_call clone_size cdr3_aa cdr3_nt
TRBJ2-2 . TRBV25-1 few CASSHPGPLTGELFF TGTGCCAGCAGTCACCCGGGCCCCCTCACCGGGGAGCTGTTTTTT
TRBJ2-2 TRBD2 TRBV11-2 . CASSITRSGTVGELFF TGTGCCAGCAGCATAACTAGAAGCGGGACGGTCGGGGAGCTGTTTTTT
TRBJ2-3 . TRBV4-2 few CASSQDLGGHTSDTQYF TGTGCCAGCAGCCAAGATCTGGGGGGACACACATCAGATACGCAGTATTTT
TRBJ2-5 . TRBV9 . CASSVELGVGETQYF TGTGCCAGCAGCGTAGAGTTGGGGGTGGGGGAGACCCAGTACTTC
TRBJ2-5 . TRBV29-1 once CSVGQASGQETQYF TGCAGCGTTGGACAGGCTAGCGGCCAAGAGACCCAGTACTTC
TRBJ2-3 . TRBV7-3 . CASSLTWPGSRVDTQYF TGTGCCAGCAGCTTAACATGGCCGGGCTCTCGGGTTGATACGCAGTATTTT
TRBJ2-2 . TRBV5-6 many CASRSTGRSAGELFF TGTGCCAGCAGGTCGACAGGGAGGTCAGCCGGGGAGCTGTTTTTT
TRBJ2-3 . TRBV9 few CASSSAGAPDTQYF TGTGCCAGCAGCTCAGCCGGGGCACCCGATACGCAGTATTTT
TRBJ2-3 TRBD2 TRBV4-3 . CASSQGGGDTDTQYF TGCGCCAGCAGCCAAGGGGGAGGGGACACAGATACGCAGTATTTT
TRBJ2-3 TRBD2 TRBV20-1 . CSASSGRESTDTQYF TGCAGTGCTTCTAGCGGGAGGGAGAGCACAGATACGCAGTATTTT
TRBJ2-7 . TRBV2 . CASSEAARTYEQYF TGTGCCAGCAGTGAAGCAGCCAGGACCTACGAGCAGTACTTC
TRBJ2-3 . TRBV7-9 few CASSLLKGLPLNTQYF TGTGCCAGCAGCTTACTCAAAGGGTTGCCCCTAAATACGCAGTATTTT
TRBJ2-1 . TRBV13 . CASSLPSRSYNEQFF TGTGCCAGCAGCTTACCTAGTCGTTCCTACAATGAGCAGTTCTTC
TRBJ2-3 TRBD2 TRBV5-6 few CASSRGLAVKVTDTQYF TGTGCCAGCAGCAGGGGACTAGCGGTGAAAGTCACAGATACGCAGTATTTT
TRBJ2-3 . TRBV5-5 . CASRGQPGDTQYF TGTGCCAGCAGAGGACAGCCAGGGGATACGCAGTATTTT
TRBJ2-3 . TRBV7-3 . CASSPGWWDPSTDTQYF TGTGCCAGCAGCCCCGGGTGGTGGGATCCTAGCACAGATACGCAGTATTTT
TRBJ1-2 TRBD1 TRBV16 . CASSQWTGTYGYTF TGTGCCAGCAGCCAATGGACAGGCACCTATGGCTACACCTTC
TRBJ2-7 . TRBV7-2 few CASSLPGAREQYF TGTGCCAGCAGCTTACCGGGGGCTCGCGAGCAGTACTTC
TRBJ2-5 TRBD2 TRBV29-1 . CSVERTSQETQYF TGCAGCGTTGAGAGGACTAGCCAAGAGACCCAGTACTTC
TRBJ2-5 TRBD1 TRBV6-1 few CASSPGQGWAYQETQYF TGTGCCAGCAGCCCGGGACAGGGATGGGCCTACCAAGAGACCCAGTACTTC
TRBJ2-3 . TRBV28 few CASSLRAVSTDTQYF TGTGCCAGCAGTTTGAGGGCAGTTAGCACAGATACGCAGTATTTT
TRBJ2-3 . TRBV27 few CASRMSLSTDTQYF TGTGCCAGCAGAATGAGTCTTAGCACAGATACGCAGTATTTT
TRBJ2-5 TRBD2 TRBV6-1 . CASSHSGSDQETQYF TGTGCCAGCAGTCATAGCGGGAGTGACCAAGAGACCCAGTACTTC
TRBJ1-4 . TRBV30 . CAWGRQLNEKLFF TGTGCCTGGGGGAGGCAGCTAAATGAAAAACTGTTTTTT
TRBJ2-1 TRBD2 TRBV5-1 many CASSFGLAGGSYRFF TGCGCCAGCAGCTTCGGACTAGCGGGAGGAAGTTATCGGTTCTTC
TRBJ2-2 TRBD1 TRBV29-1 few CSVETGQGFHTGELFF TGCAGCGTTGAGACGGGACAGGGGTTTCACACCGGGGAGCTGTTTTTT
TRBJ2-7 . TRBV6-5 . CASSYPLQGGDEQYF TGTGCCAGCAGTTACCCGTTACAGGGAGGGGACGAGCAGTACTTC
TRBJ2-1 . TRBV6-6 . CASSYRRSEQFF TGTGCCAGCAGTTACCGTCGCAGTGAGCAGTTCTTC
TRBJ2-2 TRBD1 TRBV2 few CASRPGTGRNTGELFF TGTGCCAGCAGACCCGGGACAGGGAGGAACACCGGGGAGCTGTTTTTT
TRBJ2-7 . TRBV5-1 many CASSLSPAENSYEQYF TGCGCCAGCAGCTTGAGTCCAGCAGAGAACTCCTACGAGCAGTACTTC
TRBJ1-1 . TRBV29-1 many CSVEGGENTEAFF TGCAGCGTTGAAGGGGGGGAGAACACTGAAGCTTTCTTT
TRBJ2-1 TRBD2 TRBV6-2/TRBV6-3 . CASRPSGAAYNEQFF TGTGCCAGCAGGCCTAGCGGGGCGGCCTACAATGAGCAGTTCTTC
TRBJ2-1 . TRBV12-3/TRBV12-4 . CASGLQGGNGNEQFF TGTGCCAGCGGCTTACAGGGTGGCAATGGTAATGAGCAGTTCTTC
TRBJ2-7 TRBD1 TRBV5-1 few CASSLTGQENEQYF TGCGCCAGCAGCTTGACGGGACAGGAGAACGAGCAGTACTTC
TRBJ1-2 . TRBV6-6 . CASSLKRSYGYTF TGTGCCAGCAGTTTAAAACGGTCCTATGGCTACACCTTC
TRBJ2-1 . TRBV7-2 . CASSLETGFQFF TGTGCCAGCAGCTTAGAAACAGGGTTTCAGTTCTTC
TRBJ2-2 TRBD1 TRBV30 . CARQGTGELFF TGTGCCAGACAGGGAACCGGGGAGCTGTTTTTT
TRBJ2-7 TRBD2 TRBV20-1 . CSAWGGTSGYEQYF TGCAGTGCCTGGGGCGGGACTAGCGGTTACGAGCAGTACTTC
TRBJ2-1 TRBD2 TRBV5-1 few CASSLAGTTVYNEQFF TGCGCCAGCAGCTTGGCCGGGACTACGGTCTACAATGAGCAGTTCTTC
TRBJ2-1 TRBD2 TRBV11-3 many CASSYTGTSGSDEQFF TGTGCCAGCAGCTATACCGGGACTAGCGGGAGTGATGAGCAGTTCTTC
TRBJ2-2 . TRBV4-1 . CASSQDGSNPGTGELFF TGCGCCAGCAGCCAAGATGGCAGCAATCCGGGGACCGGGGAGCTGTTTTTT
TRBJ2-1 . TRBV5-5 many CASSLTSSYNEQFF TGTGCCAGCAGCTTGACCAGCTCCTACAATGAGCAGTTCTTC
TRBJ2-1 . TRBV5-5 . CASSLGSGVSYNEQFF TGTGCCAGCAGCTTGGGATCAGGGGTTTCCTACAATGAGCAGTTCTTC
TRBJ1-1 . TRBV30 once CAWSGGAGRGTEAFF TGTGCCTGGAGTGGGGGTGCAGGCCGGGGCACTGAAGCTTTCTTT
TRBJ2-5 TRBD2 TRBV6-2/TRBV6-3 . CASSYALADTQETQYF TGTGCCAGCAGTTATGCACTAGCGGACACCCAAGAGACCCAGTACTTC
TRBJ2-2 . TRBV10-3 few CAISVALWQLGGELFF TGTGCCATCAGTGTCGCCCTTTGGCAGCTGGGAGGGGAGCTGTTTTTT
TRBJ2-2 . TRBV6-1 . CASSDYGGRSTGELFF TGTGCCAGCAGTGATTACGGGGGGCGAAGCACCGGGGAGCTGTTTTTT
TRBJ2-7 . TRBV7-2 . CASSLGGDVAYEQYF TGTGCCAGCAGCTTAGGGGGGGACGTCGCCTACGAGCAGTACTTC
TRBJ2-5 TRBD1 TRBV29-1 . CSVAQGQGGETQYF TGCAGCGTTGCTCAGGGACAGGGAGGGGAGACCCAGTACTTC
TRBJ2-5 . TRBV7-2 . CASSLGPYGGETQYF TGTGCCAGCAGCTTAGGGCCTTATGGGGGAGAGACCCAGTACTTC
TRBJ1-5 . TRBV7-2 . CASSPQADNQPQHF TGTGCCAGCAGCCCACAGGCGGACAATCAGCCCCAGCATTTT
TRBJ2-1 . TRBV12-3/TRBV12-4 many CASSLGGSNEQFF TGTGCCAGCAGCTTAGGAGGGAGCAATGAGCAGTTCTTC
TRBJ1-3 . TRBV29-1 few CSVGGRLNSGNTIYF TGCAGCGTTGGGGGCAGACTTAACTCTGGAAACACCATATATTTT
TRBJ1-3 . TRBV7-9 . CASSLLRGPGNTIYF TGTGCCAGCAGCTTATTGCGGGGGCCGGGAAACACCATATATTTT
TRBJ2-6 TRBD1 TRBV2 . CATIPGQGNSGANVLTF TGTGCCACCATTCCGGGACAGGGAAACTCTGGGGCCAACGTCCTGACTTTC
TRBJ2-2 TRBD2 TRBV3-1 few CASSLTSGSGAGELFF TGTGCCAGCAGCCTAACTAGCGGGAGTGGGGCCGGGGAGCTGTTTTTT
TRBJ2-7 . TRBV18 few CASSNSGTYEQYF TGTGCCAGCTCAAACAGCGGAACCTACGAGCAGTACTTC
TRBJ2-1 . TRBV29-1 . CSVTGRSYNEQFF TGCAGCGTTACAGGGAGGTCCTACAATGAGCAGTTCTTC
TRBJ1-4 TRBD1 TRBV5-1 once CASSSTGQGNEKLFF TGCGCCAGCAGTTCAACTGGACAGGGAAACGAAAAACTGTTTTTT